The 19 T cell receptor beta chains below come from one sample, sequenced in a study of regulatory T cells in long-lasting Graves disease. Both iRepertoire HTBI primers and Arm-PCR of CDR3 regions were used to build the TCR beta libraries. Each CDR3 protein is one row after TCRdb ran MiXCR on the multiplex PCR reads. The repertoire consists of 500,000 to 800,000 distinct CDR3 sequences, with 30% occurring once and the leading ten covering 35% to 55%. As to time point: persistent/refractory GD, antithyroid drugs over 5 years with positive TRAb. Preparation of the TCR library used RNA extracted from PBMCs. Specimen: peripheral blood mononuclear cells (PBMCs), collected when the disease was refractory, from a patient treated with antithyroid drugs. Every receptor here comes from a female donor with Graves disease.

This clonotype was observed a few times. The rearrangement uses TRBV6-2 or TRBV6-3 and TRBJ1-2, with a weak D call TRBD1 (6 bases). V lost 5 bases, J lost 7 bases, and 14 bases lay in between. The germline V gene encodes CDR1 MNHEY and CDR2 SVGEGT. The CDR3 is made up of 13 amino acids. CDR3 amino acids: CASSDRLTGGYTF. Here the CDR3 DNA reads TGTGCCAGCAGTGACAGGCTCACGGGTGGCTACACCTTC.

This clonotype was observed a handful of times. This chain uses TRBV7-9 with TRBJ1-1; 9 bases fit TRBD1. Trimming took 5 bases from V and 3 from J; bases not matched to a gene: 7. This CDR3 has 15 amino acids. Looked up from germline, CDR1 is SEHNR and CDR2 is FQNEAQ (reference sequence). The CDR3 bases are TGTGCCAGCAGCCCGGGGACAGGGAGGGACACTGAAGCTTTCTTT. Residues: CASSPGTGRDTEAFF.

This clonotype has a count of ten or more. This sequence joins TRBV28 and TRBJ2-7, with 12 bases matching TRBD2. The trim removed 3 bases at V and 3 bases at J, leaving 9 bases unmatched. The CDR3 runs 17 residues. CDR1 is MDHEN and CDR2 is SYDVKM in the germline V gene. The CDR3 loop is CASSFSLGLAGFYEQYF. CDR3 coding DNA: TGTGCCAGCAGTTTTAGCCTAGGACTAGCGGGATTCTACGAGCAGTACTTC.

The CDR3 reads CSTRDNYEQYF. In DNA, the CDR3 is TGCAGCACCCGGGACAACTACGAGCAGTACTTC. The chain uses TRBV29-1 and TRBJ2-7; perhaps TRBD1 as D (6 bases). The CDR3 has 11 residues. V gave up 8 bases and J gave up 3 bases, with 11 bases separating them. The germline V gene encodes CDR1 SQVTM and CDR2 ANQGSEA.

V usage is TRBV12-3 or TRBV12-4 and J usage is TRBJ1-1; the D is unclear. V shed 1 base and J shed 3 bases, with 15 bases lying between them. The CDR3 loop spans 16 amino acids. The CDR3 loop reads CASSLGIRGVDTEAFF. Here the CDR3 DNA reads TGTGCCAGCAGTTTAGGTATCCGGGGTGTAGACACTGAAGCTTTCTTT.

The V gene is TRBV19, the J gene TRBJ1-1; D is possibly TRBD1 (5 bases). V lost 1 base, J lost 0 bases, and 9 bases lay in between. Germline assignment: CDR1 LNHDA and CDR2 SQIVND (reference sequence). This CDR3 region has 15 residues. The CDR3 DNA follows: TGTGCCAGTAGTATAGGGGGGTTGATGAACACTGAAGCTTTCTTT. This sequence encodes CASSIGGLMNTEAFF.

This clonotype was seen just once. The gene calls are TRBV12-3 or TRBV12-4 and TRBJ2-1; 7 bases are shared with TRBD2. CDR3 length: 15 amino acids. The trim removed 7 bases at V and 5 bases at J, leaving 11 bases unmatched. In DNA form, the CDR3 reads TGTGCCAGCAAGCAGGGAGGGCCGCGTCACAATGAGCAGTTCTTC. Amino acids: CASKQGGPRHNEQFF.

This chain uses TRBV5-1 with TRBJ1-1; D ambiguous. The length of the CDR3 is 14 residues. The V gene's germline CDR1 is SGHRS and CDR2 YFSETQ. V gave up 3 bases and J gave up 3 bases, with 12 bases separating them. The CDR3 sequence: CASSYGDTDTEAFF. CDR3 sequence (DNA): TGCGCCAGCAGCTACGGGGATACGGACACTGAAGCTTTCTTT.

This clonotype was detected ten times or more. The gene calls are TRBV27 and TRBJ2-2; D possibly corresponds to TRBD2 (5 bases). With 4 bases removed from V and 5 bases from J, the gap between germline ends came to 5 bases. Looked up from germline, CDR1 is MNHEY and CDR2 is SMNVEV (reference sequence). This CDR3 spans 12 amino acids. The DNA of the CDR3 is TGTGCCAGCAGTTCGGGGACCGGGGAGCTGTTTTTT. Amino acids: CASSSGTGELFF.

With respect to this clonotype: A much larger clone is a single base away; this may be a read error. The chain is built from TRBV12-5 and TRBJ1-4; TRBD1 matches 11 bases. This CDR3 is built from 15 residues. Germline V CDR1 and CDR2: LGHNT, FRNRAP. CDR3 loop: CASGPGDRGDERLFF. The CDR3, as DNA: TGTGCTAGTGGTCCCGGGGACAGGGGGGATGAAAGACTGTTTTTT.

This clonotype showed up many times. The rearrangement uses TRBV28 and TRBJ1-1; D remains ambiguous. The CDR3 sequence is 11 residues long. Trimming shortened V by 6 bases and J by 9 bases, and 11 bases separated the two germline ends. The germline CDR1 and CDR2 sequences are MDHEN and SYDVKM. The CDR3: CASSTRQKAFF. The CDR3 DNA follows: TGTGCCAGCAGCACCAGACAAAAAGCTTTCTTT. Variable domain in full (rest from reference TRBV28 and TRBJ1-1): DVKVTQSSRYLVKRTGEKVFLECVQDMDHENMFWYRQDPGLGLRLIYFSYDVKMKEKGDIPEGYSVSREKKERFSLILESASTNQTSMYLCASSTRQKAFFGQGTRLTVV.

This clonotype has a count of ten or more. The J gene is TRBJ1-1, the V gene TRBV12-3 or TRBV12-4; 7 bases match TRBD1. The CDR3 extends over 15 amino acids. Trimming cost V 2 bases and J 2 bases; bases outside gene matches: 5. Here the CDR3 DNA reads TGTGCCAGCAGTTTACAGGGGGAAGGCAACACTGAAGCTTTCTTT. Translating gives CASSLQGEGNTEAFF.

V usage is TRBV19 and J usage is TRBJ1-1, with 11 bases fitting TRBD1. This CDR3 has 13 amino acids. The germline gives CDR1 LNHDA, CDR2 SQIVND (reference sequence). The V gene end was trimmed by 7 bases and the J gene end by 6 bases; junction bases not matched to a gene: 4. CDR3 sequence: CASNGQGAAEAFF. For the CDR3, the DNA is TGTGCCAGTAACGGACAGGGGGCCGCTGAAGCTTTCTTT.

V usage is TRBV5-1 and J usage is TRBJ1-1; tentative D call: TRBD1 (5 bases). The CDR3 covers 13 residues. The germline V gene has CDR1 SGHRS and CDR2 YFSETQ. Trimming pared 6 bases from V and 7 bases from J, leaving 16 bases between. The CDR3 sequence is CASTPPSQGEAFF. CDR3 DNA sequence: TGCGCCAGCACCCCGCCGTCGCAGGGTGAAGCTTTCTTT.

This clonotype occurred many times. The rearrangement links TRBV27 to TRBJ1-2, with 8 positions matching TRBD1. Germline assignment: CDR1 MNHEY and CDR2 SMNVEV (reference sequence). The CDR3 is made up of 13 amino acids. Trimming took 5 bases from V and 4 from J; bases not matched to a gene: 3. CDR3 sequence: CASSRQGTYGYTF. The CDR3 region has the DNA TGTGCCAGCAGTCGACAGGGGACCTATGGCTACACCTTC.

This clonotype was counted between two and nine times. The rearrangement joins TRBV11-2 to TRBJ1-3, with D possibly matching TRBD1 (5 bases). Trimming left V 4 bases short and J 0 bases short, with 16 bases between. CDR1 SGHAT and CDR2 FQNNGV come from the germline V gene. This CDR3 contains 17 residues. CDR3 sequence reads: CASSSVRGGNSGNTIYF. CDR3 bases: TGTGCCAGCAGCTCCGTTCGCGGGGGGAACTCTGGAAACACCATATATTTT. The full variable domain, in which reference TRBV11-2 and TRBJ1-3 provide the parts outside the CDR3, is EAGVAQSPRYKIIEKRQSVAFWCNPISGHATLYWYQQILGQGPKLLIQFQNNGVVDDSQLPKDRFSAERLKGVDSTLKIQPAKLEDSAVYLCASSSVRGGNSGNTIYFGEGSWLTVV.

In this sample, this clonotype turned up a few times. The rearrangement uses TRBV20-1 and TRBJ1-1; a weak D match, TRBD1 (5 bases). The CDR3 consists of 12 residues. The germline CDR1 and CDR2 sequences are DFQATT and SNEGSKA (reference sequence). V was cut by 3 bases and J by 3 bases, with 8 bases left in between. The CDR3 loop reads CSASWGDTEAFF. CDR3 nucleotide sequence: TGCAGTGCTAGTTGGGGGGACACTGAAGCTTTCTTT.

In the case of this clonotype: The junction does not match germline at one end; this may be a read error. Written as DNA, the CDR3 is TGTGCCAGCAACAAGAAAGCTACGAGGGGTGGCACCGGGGAGCTATTTTTT. This translates into CASNKKATRGGTGELFF. The J gene is TRBJ2-2, the V gene TRBV3-1; the D call may be TRBD1 or TRBD2 (5 bases each). This CDR3 region has 17 residues. CDR1 is LGHDT and CDR2 is YNNKEL in the germline V gene (reference sequence).

The chain is built from TRBV5-1 and TRBJ1-6; tentative D call: TRBD1 (5 bases). V was trimmed by 5 bases and J by 9 bases, leaving 21 bases between them. This CDR3 is built from 16 residues. Germline CDR1 and CDR2: SGHRS and YFSETQ. The CDR3 DNA is TGCGCCAGCAGGCAGGCCCTAGCCCGTACAGGTTCACCCCTCCACTTT. Translated: CASRQALARTGSPLHF.